The 10 T cell receptor beta chains below were found in one sample sequenced in a study of T cells after yellow fever vaccination. Using its own MiXCR run on the 5' RACE reads, TCRdb lists one record per CDR3 protein. Counted here are 250,000 or so distinct CDR3 sequences, 5.5% to 8.5% occurring once; the ten biggest clones make up 1.1%. Sequences were derived from CD4+ T cells sorted from PBMCs, sampled on the day of the yellow fever booster vaccination. All receptors derive from a man aged 30-40 years who received the YFV17D yellow fever vaccine.

The table lists this clonotype with many counts. This chain joins TRBV18 and TRBJ2-7; 8 bases are shared with TRBD2. Trimming removed 6 bases from V and 5 bases from J; junction bases left unmatched: 6. Germline CDR1 reads KGHSH; CDR2 reads LQKENI. The CDR3 is made up of 13 amino acids. The CDR3 sequence: CASSQSGGNEQYF. DNA for the CDR3: TGTGCCAGCTCCCAAAGCGGGGGAAACGAGCAGTACTTC.

This clonotype was seen a few times. V gene TRBV6-1 combines with J gene TRBJ2-4, with TRBD2 matching 13 bases. There are 19 residues in the CDR3. V lost 5 bases and J lost 1; bases outside the gene matches: 11. The germline V gene has CDR1 MNHNS and CDR2 SASEGT. CDR3: CASSRTSGRSVGAKNIQYF. Here the CDR3 DNA reads TGTGCCAGCAGTCGGACTAGCGGGAGATCTGTCGGGGCCAAAAACATTCAGTACTTC.

This clonotype was observed at least ten times. The chain uses TRBV29-1 and TRBJ2-3; D is perhaps TRBD1 (6 bases). V was clipped by 6 bases and J by 4 bases, with 17 bases between them. The CDR3 consists of 14 residues. The germline V gene has CDR1 SQVTM and CDR2 ANQGSEA. This chain's CDR3 is CSVGAESEADTQYF. The CDR3 DNA is TGCAGCGTGGGGGCGGAATCCGAGGCAGATACGCAGTATTTT.

This clonotype showed up many times. The V call is TRBV29-1, the J call TRBJ1-1, with D perhaps TRBD1 (6 bases). Germline lookup yields CDR1 SQVTM and CDR2 ANQGSEA. The CDR3 is 13 residues long. V dropped 6 bases and J dropped 1 base, with 12 bases sitting between them. DNA for the CDR3: TGCAGCGTGCGGCGGGGACAGAACACTGAAGCTTTCTTT. Translated, it gives CSVRRGQNTEAFF.

This clonotype appeared many times. The chain employs TRBV14 and TRBJ2-3; TRBD2 matches 14 bases. The germline gives CDR1 SGHDN, CDR2 FVKESK. J was trimmed by 9 bases and V by 4 bases; bases with no gene match: 9. This CDR3 comprises 16 residues. The DNA for the CDR3 is TGTGCCAGCAGCCCGCCGGGACTAGCGGGAGTAGGCACGCAGTATTTT. Translation gives CASSPPGLAGVGTQYF.

This clonotype was seen a handful of times. The gene calls are TRBV3-1 and TRBJ2-3; D not certain. Germline V gives CDR1 LGHDT, CDR2 YNNKEL (reference sequence). The CDR3 totals 12 residues. Trimming left V 1 base short and J 10 bases short, with 9 bases between. CDR3 protein: CASSQVTMAQYF. The CDR3 DNA is TGTGCCAGCAGCCAAGTTACCATGGCGCAGTATTTT.

This chain links TRBV29-1 with TRBJ2-5; 13 bases fit TRBD2. The CDR3 sequence is 17 residues long. In germline, CDR1 is SQVTM, CDR2 ANQGSEA. Germline trimming cut 1 base from V and 1 base from J; bases unmatched to any gene: 6. CDR3 DNA sequence: TGCAGCGTTGAAGTTAACCGACTAGCGGGAGGCCAAGAGACCCAGTACTTC. Residues: CSVEVNRLAGGQETQYF.

This clonotype was observed a handful of times. V usage is TRBV6-1 and J usage is TRBJ2-7; 7 positions agree with TRBD1. This CDR3 contains 14 residues. V was pared by 6 bases and J by 5 bases, with 10 bases of the junction left unmatched. Germline V gives CDR1 MNHNS, CDR2 SASEGT. The CDR3 nucleotides read TGTGCCAGCAGACTTCCGGGGACAGATCACGAGCAGTACTTC. Translation gives CASRLPGTDHEQYF.

The chain employs TRBV7-8 and TRBJ2-1; tentatively, D is TRBD1 (7 bases). The CDR3 length is 17 residues. The germline V gene encodes CDR1 SGHVS and CDR2 FQNEAQ. Trimming shortened V by 5 bases and J by 8 bases, and 25 bases separated the two germline ends. The CDR3 nucleotides read TGTGCCAGCAGCACGCGGAACCGGCGGTCAGGGGGGTATGAGCAGTTCTTC. It yields the protein CASSTRNRRSGGYEQFF.

Only a few counts were recorded for this clonotype. The chain carries TRBV7-2 and TRBJ1-2, with D possibly matching TRBD1 (6 bases). Looked up from germline, CDR1 is SGHTA and CDR2 is FQGNSA. The CDR3 consists of 15 residues. V lost 2 bases and J 7 bases, leaving 17 bases between the germline ends. The CDR3 bases are TGTGCCAGCAGCTTACGGACAGAGTGGGACGGTGGCTACACCTTC. Translating gives CASSLRTEWDGGYTF.